Listed here are 30 T cell receptor beta chains from one sample, sequenced in a study of shared clonotypes between healthy human individuals. This table comes from immunoSEQ multiplex PCR, and its TCRdb copy is limited to in-frame clones, with some not included. The repertoire consists of 2 million to 2.5 million clones, with 80% to 95% occurring once and the leading ten covering around 0.35%. The sample taken for sequencing was naive CD4+ T cells from PBMCs. Sample subset: CD45RA+ positively selected. All receptors come from a man between 18 and 29 years old in good health. Some clones in this sample may be carry-over from other donors' samples.

A remark on this clone: In the same sample, other DNA sequences code for this CDR3. The gene calls are TRBV7-9 and TRBJ1-2; no clear D. The length of the CDR3 is 13 residues. The germline gives CDR1 SEHNR, CDR2 FQNEAQ (reference sequence). The ends were cut back, 5 bases at V and 8 bases at J, with 15 bases in the middle. The CDR3 is CASSPFEAAGYTF. The CDR3 coding sequence is TGTGCCAGCAGCCCTTTCGAGGCGGCAGGCTACACCTTC.

The rearrangement joins TRBV28 to TRBJ2-7, with D possibly being TRBD1 or TRBD2 (5 bases each). V dropped 5 bases and J dropped 7 bases, with 15 bases sitting between them. The CDR3 has 13 residues. Looked up from germline, CDR1 is MDHEN and CDR2 is SYDVKM. CDR3 region: CASSAPPGTEQYF. The CDR3 bases are TGTGCCAGCAGTGCACCACCCGGGACGGAGCAGTACTTC.

The chain carries TRBV18 and TRBJ2-5, with D perhaps TRBD2 (6 bases). Germline CDR1 and CDR2: KGHSH and LQKENI. The CDR3 is 13 residues long. V was cut by 3 bases and J by 5 bases, with 10 bases left in between. The CDR3 sequence: CASSPGRDETQYF. As DNA, the CDR3 is TGTGCCAGCTCACCCGGGAGAGACGAGACCCAGTACTTC.

This clone was observed once. The chain employs TRBV7-9 and TRBJ2-7; a weak D match, TRBD2 (5 bases). Germline lookup yields CDR1 SEHNR and CDR2 FQNEAQ (reference sequence). The CDR3 extends over 15 amino acids. V lost 1 base, J lost 2 bases, and 12 bases lay in between. CDR3 in amino acids: CASSLVQTGTYEQYF. For the CDR3, the DNA is TGTGCCAGCAGCTTAGTTCAAACGGGAACCTACGAGCAGTACTTC.

The gene calls are TRBV9 and TRBJ2-7; possibly TRBD2 for D (5 bases). Trimming removed 0 bases from V and 4 bases from J, with 11 bases in between. The V gene's germline CDR1 is SGDLS and CDR2 YYNGEE. The CDR3 sequence is 14 residues long. CDR3 sequence reads: CASSVGSGKYEQYF. Here the CDR3 DNA reads TGTGCCAGCAGCGTAGGGTCGGGGAAATACGAGCAGTACTTC.

The chain carries TRBV6-1 and TRBJ1-3; possibly TRBD1 for D (5 bases). This CDR3 is built from 15 residues. V was cut by 6 bases and J by 4 bases, with 16 bases left in between. The V gene's germline CDR1 is MNHNS and CDR2 SASEGT. This CDR3 reads CASRADIRAGNTIYF. In DNA form, the CDR3 reads TGTGCCAGCAGAGCGGACATTCGGGCCGGAAACACCATATATTTT.

The chain is built from TRBV6-6 and TRBJ2-1, with TRBD1 matching over 7 bases. Germline loops: CDR1 MNHNY, CDR2 SVGAGI (reference sequence). V was pared by 5 bases and J by 7 bases, with 11 bases of the junction left unmatched. This CDR3 comprises 15 residues. The CDR3 DNA follows: TGTGCCAGCAGTAACAGGGGAATTGAGATGAATGAGCAGTTCTTC. This encodes CASSNRGIEMNEQFF.

The genes are TRBV6-5 and TRBJ2-2; the match to TRBD1 covers 8 bases. In germline, CDR1 is MNHEY, CDR2 SVGAGI. This CDR3 comprises 14 residues. V dropped 5 bases and J dropped 9; count of bases not matched to a gene: 8. In DNA form, the CDR3 reads TGTGCCAGCAGTCGGGACAGGCCACTGAGGGAGCTGTTTTTT. This gives the protein CASSRDRPLRELFF.

The chain recombines TRBV2 with TRBJ1-2; 8 bases line up with TRBD1. The V and J ends lost 4 bases and 7 bases, in that order; junction bases with no gene match: 8. Germline CDR1 is SNHLY and CDR2 is FYNNEI. The length of the CDR3 is 14 residues. The DNA of the CDR3 is TGTGCCAGCAGTGCCGTGGACAGGGAAATTGGCTACACCTTC. It yields the protein CASSAVDREIGYTF. Filled out from reference TRBV2 and TRBJ1-2, the complete variable domain reads EPEVTQTPSHQVTQMGQEVILRCVPISNHLYFYWYRQILGQKVEFLVSFYNNEISEKSEIFDDQFSVERPDGSNFTLKIRSTKLEDSAMYFCASSAVDREIGYTFGSGTRLTVV.

With regard to this clone: This sample also contains other DNA sequences that code for the same CDR3. The chain carries TRBV5-1 and TRBJ2-3; a weak D match, TRBD1 (6 bases). Germline V gene data show CDR1 as SGHRS and CDR2 as YFSETQ. Trimming left V 1 base short and J 3 bases short, with 9 bases between. The CDR3 consists of 14 residues. CDR3 coding DNA: TGCGCCAGCAGCTTGACAGGGCTGACAGATACGCAGTATTTT. Its translation is CASSLTGLTDTQYF.

The chain couples TRBV4-1 to TRBJ2-1; 7 nucleotides match TRBD2. The CDR3 contains 19 residues. CDR1 is MGHRA and CDR2 is YSYEKL in the germline V gene. After removal of 4 bases from V and 4 bases from J, the junction contained 19 bases not matched to a gene. The CDR3 spells CASSRFWRELTSTYNEQFF. In DNA form, the CDR3 reads TGCGCCAGCAGCCGCTTTTGGCGGGAGTTGACCTCGACGTACAATGAGCAGTTCTTC.

The chain joins TRBV7-3 to TRBJ2-5; D could derive from TRBD1 or TRBD2 (5 bases each). CDR1 and CDR2 (germline): SGHTA, FQGTGA. The V and J ends lost 2 bases and 4 bases respectively, with 20 bases between them. The CDR3 consists of 17 residues. The CDR3 DNA reads as TGTGCCAGCAGCTTATTGGGGCTGAGGGGAATGCCAGAGACCCAGTACTTC. The encoded protein is CASSLLGLRGMPETQYF.

The V call is TRBV11-2, the J call TRBJ2-2, with D tentatively TRBD2 (6 bases). The CDR3 spans 15 residues. The V end was cut by 6 bases, the J end by 5 bases, with 16 bases between. Germline V gives CDR1 SGHAT, CDR2 FQNNGV. CDR3 sequence reads: CASRPGWRGTGELFF. DNA of the CDR3: TGTGCCAGCAGACCAGGGTGGAGGGGTACCGGGGAGCTGTTTTTT.

V gene TRBV28 combines with J gene TRBJ2-3; 11 nucleotides align to TRBD2. The CDR3 covers 18 residues. Germline V gene data show CDR1 as MDHEN and CDR2 as SYDVKM. Trimming at V came to 5 bases and at J to 6 bases, leaving 16 bases not matched to a gene. The CDR3 nucleotides are TGTGCCAGCAGTCCCATCGGGGCTAGCGGGAGGAGAGCGGATACGCAGTATTTT. Translated: CASSPIGASGRRADTQYF. Filled out from reference TRBV28 and TRBJ2-3, the complete variable domain reads DVKVTQSSRYLVKRTGEKVFLECVQDMDHENMFWYRQDPGLGLRLIYFSYDVKMKEKGDIPEGYSVSREKKERFSLILESASTNQTSMYLCASSPIGASGRRADTQYFGPGTRLTVL.

The CDR3 is CAWSKATGVGAEAFF. The CDR3 DNA is TGTGCCTGGAGTAAGGCGACAGGGGTGGGGGCTGAAGCTTTCTTT. The rearrangement uses TRBV30 and TRBJ1-1; TRBD1 matches 8 bases. Unmatched junction bases numbered 11, after V lost 2 bases and J lost 6 bases. CDR1 and CDR2 from the germline V gene are GTSNPN and SVGIG (reference sequence). The CDR3 covers 15 residues.

V gene TRBV2 combines with J gene TRBJ2-3; no clear D. Trimming shortened V by 4 bases and J by 0 bases, and 8 bases separated the two germline ends. The CDR3 length is 14 residues. Germline loops: CDR1 SNHLY, CDR2 FYNNEI. The CDR3 DNA follows: TGTGCCAGCAGTGGAGGCGACAGCACAGATACGCAGTATTTT. Translating gives CASSGGDSTDTQYF. Full variable domain (remainder filled in from reference TRBV2 and TRBJ2-3): EPEVTQTPSHQVTQMGQEVILRCVPISNHLYFYWYRQILGQKVEFLVSFYNNEISEKSEIFDDQFSVERPDGSNFTLKIRSTKLEDSAMYFCASSGGDSTDTQYFGPGTRLTVL.

The chain carries TRBV5-1 and TRBJ2-2; D is undetermined. Trimming took 5 bases from V and 4 from J, leaving 12 bases between them. Germline V CDR1 and CDR2: SGHRS, YFSETQ. The CDR3 has 14 amino acids. In nucleotides, the CDR3 is TGCGCCAGCAGGGATCTTAAAAGCACCGGGGAGCTGTTTTTT. This codes for CASRDLKSTGELFF.

The chain joins TRBV5-5 to TRBJ2-7; perhaps TRBD2 as D (5 bases). Germline assignment: CDR1 SGHKS and CDR2 YYEKEE (reference sequence). Trimming shortened V by 4 bases and J by 1 base, and 9 bases separated the two germline ends. CDR3 length: 13 residues. For the CDR3, the DNA is TGTGCCAGCAGCCGGGGAATTTCCTACGAGCAGTACTTC. Encoded protein: CASSRGISYEQYF.

The V and J genes are TRBV5-1 and TRBJ1-4; D unresolved. V was shortened by 0 bases and J by 5 bases, with 14 bases between the two germline ends. The CDR3 is 16 amino acids. Germline-derived CDR1 and CDR2 are SGHRS and YFSETQ. As DNA, the CDR3 is TGCGCCAGCAGCTTGGGGGCCCGGGTCCTGAATGAAAAACTGTTTTTT. Protein sequence: CASSLGARVLNEKLFF.

Concerning this clone: This CDR3 is also generated by other DNA sequences in the sample. The chain joins TRBV7-9 to TRBJ1-1; D unresolved. The CDR3 spans 11 residues. Trimming took 1 base from V and 7 from J, leaving 4 bases between them. From germline, CDR1 is SEHNR and CDR2 FQNEAQ (reference sequence). CDR3 amino acids: CASSLGGEAFF. The CDR3 DNA reads TGTGCCAGCAGCTTAGGGGGTGAAGCTTTCTTT.

This clone was observed once. In DNA, the CDR3 is TGTGCCAGCGTCGGGACAGGGCACTACGAGCAGTACTTC. Protein product: CASVGTGHYEQYF. The rearrangement joins TRBV10-3 to TRBJ2-7, with 9 positions matching TRBD1. The CDR3 runs 13 residues. CDR1 is ENHRY and CDR2 is SYGVKD in the germline V gene. V was clipped by 10 bases and J by 3 bases; unmatched bases: 7.

The V gene is TRBV2, the J gene TRBJ2-5, with 12 bases lining up with TRBD2. CDR1 is SNHLY and CDR2 is FYNNEI in the germline V gene. The CDR3 loop spans 14 amino acids. V was clipped by 5 bases and J by 11 bases; unmatched bases: 9. The CDR3 DNA reads TGTGCCAGCAGTCGGGGACTAGCGGGCTCGGAGCAGTACTTC. Amino acids: CASSRGLAGSEQYF.

The chain carries TRBV12-5 and TRBJ2-3; the match to TRBD2 covers 7 bases. V trimming: 0 bases; J trimming: 2 bases; junction bases outside the gene matches: 17. The CDR3 contains 20 residues. Germline V gene data show CDR1 as LGHNT and CDR2 as FRNRAP. The CDR3 sequence is CASGLVTDGREWTHTDTQYF. Written as DNA, the CDR3 is TGTGCTAGTGGTTTGGTAACGGACGGGCGGGAGTGGACTCACACAGATACGCAGTATTTT.

The V and J genes are TRBV18 and TRBJ1-3, with a tentative D call TRBD1 (5 bases). Trimming shortened V by 4 bases and J by 0 bases, and 10 bases separated the two germline ends. This CDR3 region has 15 residues. The germline V gene encodes CDR1 KGHSH and CDR2 LQKENI. The CDR3 nucleotides are TGTGCCAGCTCACTAGACAGAAGCTCTGGAAACACCATATATTTT. Translation gives CASSLDRSSGNTIYF.

The V gene is TRBV18, the J gene TRBJ2-5; D not certain. Trimming removed 2 bases from V and 0 bases from J, with 16 bases in between. The germline V gene has CDR1 KGHSH and CDR2 LQKENI. The CDR3 extends over 17 amino acids. The CDR3: CASSPSARASYQETQYF. For the CDR3, the DNA is TGTGCCAGCTCACCAAGTGCCCGGGCCTCGTACCAAGAGACCCAGTACTTC.

This clone occurred a few times. This chain connects TRBV5-1 to TRBJ2-1; 7 bases map to TRBD2. The CDR3 runs to 17 residues. From germline, CDR1 is SGHRS and CDR2 YFSETQ. Trimming cost V 6 bases and J 4 bases; bases outside gene matches: 16. The chain's CDR3 is CASIPKPAGALYNEQFF. Written as DNA, the CDR3 is TGCGCCAGCATTCCTAAACCGGCGGGAGCTCTATACAATGAGCAGTTCTTC.

This chain joins TRBV27 and TRBJ2-5; D gene unclear. V was shortened by 6 bases and J by 7 bases, with 21 bases between the two germline ends. The CDR3 extends over 15 amino acids. Germline CDR1 MNHEY, CDR2 SMNVEV (reference sequence). The CDR3 DNA reads TGTGCCAGCAGCAAATCACCTGAGCTCCCCGGGACCCAGTACTTC. The encoded protein is CASSKSPELPGTQYF.

The rearrangement joins TRBV9 to TRBJ2-7; no clear D. CDR1 is SGDLS, CDR2 YYNGEE, per germline. CDR3 length: 15 residues. Trimming removed 2 bases from V and 0 bases from J, with 12 bases in between. The CDR3 spells CASSVGLTSSYEQYF. Written as DNA, the CDR3 is TGTGCCAGCAGCGTTGGCCTGACCAGCTCCTACGAGCAGTACTTC.

About this clone itself: Other DNA sequences in the same sample also yield this CDR3. The chain has TRBV6-1 and TRBJ1-2; 7 nucleotides match TRBD1. The V gene's germline CDR1 is MNHNS and CDR2 SASEGT. The CDR3 runs to 13 residues. Trimming removed 3 bases from V and 2 bases from J; junction bases left unmatched: 0. In DNA, the CDR3 is TGTGCCAGCAGTGAGACAGGGAACTATGGCTACACCTTC. Translation gives CASSETGNYGYTF.

This chain connects TRBV5-1 to TRBJ2-1; the match to TRBD2 covers 10 bases. CDR3 size: 16 residues. Trimming removed 1 base from V and 9 bases from J; junction bases left unmatched: 10. Germline V lookup: CDR1 SGHRS, CDR2 YFSETQ. In DNA form, the CDR3 reads TGCGCCAGCAGCTTGCTCAGCGGGAGGGCCCTCGGTGAGCAGTTCTTC. It encodes CASSLLSGRALGEQFF.